This T cell receptor (beta chain) originates from a study of blood T cell repertoires in COVID-19. Study context: The cDNA or gDNA used as material had been derived from T cells, B-cell-depleted T cells, or PBMCs.

Study processing details: Amplification of reference gene primers provided the estimated nucleated cell counts. Some clones are missing from TCRdb's copy, which holds only in-frame ones; the method was immunoSEQ multiplex PCR. V and J calls and clone size come straight from that table; D and trimming were deduced from the DNA. The table records fewer than 200,000 clones, about 79% of them present only once. The CDR3 loop spans 16 amino acids. CDR1 is LGHDT and CDR2 is YNNKEL in the germline V gene (reference sequence). V shed 4 bases, J shed 2 bases, and the junction held 7 bases outside the gene matches.

The sequenced sample consisted of peripheral blood. The source of this sequence is an older woman with acute or convalescent COVID-19. The chain uses TRBV3-1 (or the pseudogene TRBV3-2) and TRBJ1-3, with 8 bases that match TRBD1. The CDR3 region is CASSLGTGGAGNTIYF. Written as DNA, the CDR3 is TGTGCCAGCAGCCTCGGGACAGGCGGGGCTGGAAACACCATATATTTT.